This T cell receptor beta chain was recorded in a study of blood T cells in healthy people across ages. About the study: About one barcoded beta molecule per two T cells was the capture yield of template switching.

The CDR3 has 14 residues. V lost 0 bases, J lost 8 bases, and 13 bases lay in between. Germline CDR1 is ENHRY and CDR2 is SYGVKD. As for this clonotype: Its antigen is as yet unknown.

For the second PCR, which ran for about 6 to 12 cycles, a sample-barcoded 5' primer and a J-beta primer mix were used. Through a template-switch adaptor with 12 random nucleotides, each cDNA molecule received a tag. One entry per CDR3 protein, called by TCRdb with MiXCR from the 5' RACE reads. The table includes some 1.4 million distinct CDR3 sequences, 42% detected once. Findings of the study overall: Donor CMV infection status was unknown, possibly confounding age-related changes in expanded clonotypes.

The rearrangement links TRBV10-3 to TRBJ1-2; possible D gene TRBD1, 5 bases. The origin of this receptor is a woman between 18 and 30 years old in good health. The sequenced sample was blood. The CDR3 nucleotides are TGTGCCATCAGTGAGTCCTACGGGACGCCGGGCTACACCTTC. It translates to CAISESYGTPGYTF.